The clone carrying this T cell receptor (beta chain) occurred once. Trimming at V came to 6 bases and at J to 1 base, leaving 9 bases not matched to a gene. Germline CDR1 is SGHVS and CDR2 is FQNEAQ. The CDR3 spans 16 residues. This sample was included in a study of blood T cell repertoires in COVID-19. Study details: Acute and convalescent COVID-19 samples came from the United States, Italy and Spain. Nucleic acid was either cDNA or gDNA, and it came from T cells, B-cell-depleted T cells, or PBMCs.

Per the original methods: It was from reference gene primer amplification that nucleated cell counts were estimated. The protocol was immunoSEQ multiplex PCR, while the TCRdb copy is restricted to in-frame clones and leaves out a portion. V, J and clone size reflect that table, while D and trimming were determined from the DNA. This table has 80,000 to 100,000 clones, approximately 86% appearing once. This chain links TRBV7-8 with TRBJ2-3, with 8 bases aligning to TRBD1. Material: peripheral blood. The clonotype comes from a woman aged 80 or older with acute or convalescent COVID-19. CDR3 sequence reads: CASREDRVQGTDTQYF. As DNA, the CDR3 is TGTGCCAGCAGAGAGGACAGGGTTCAGGGCACAGATACGCAGTATTTT.